Detailed here is one T cell receptor (beta chain). These data originate in a study of technical replicates of blood from several donors. The repertoire was sequenced with immunoSEQ multiplex PCR; TCRdb's copy has only in-frame clones and lacks some. Of tens of thousands of clones detected, just under 97% appear once; the ten largest clones hold approximately 0.24%. CDR3 length: 16 amino acids. Germline V gives CDR1 LGHNA, CDR2 YNFKEQ. The germline V and J ends were trimmed by 0 bases and 5 bases, with 16 bases remaining between them. This TCR came from a human donor in good health. What was sequenced was T cells isolated from PBMCs. V and J are TRBV4-2 and TRBJ1-2, with a weak D call TRBD1 (5 bases). CDR3 sequence: CASSQDPAGRGYGYTF. For the CDR3, the DNA is TGTGCCAGCAGCCAAGATCCGGCGGGACGCGGATATGGCTACACCTTC.